The rows below give T cell receptor beta chains drawn from one sample of a study of shared clonotypes between healthy human individuals. The method was immunoSEQ multiplex PCR; TCRdb's version includes in-frame clones alone and lacks a portion of them. This sample has around 340,000 clones, with about 70% found just once. The sequencing sample was made of memory CD4+ T cells sorted from blood. These receptors were obtained from a man aged 25 to 40 in good health. Each CDR3 is given with its conserved first and last residue. Fields, in order: CDR3 protein, CDR3 DNA, V gene, clone size, D gene, J gene. D genes are given only for firm matches. Expanded clones get a size class; other rows say once, few or many, or leave the size out.

CASSPLSGSSSYEQYF,TGTGCCAGCTCACCATTAAGTGGGTCGAGCTCCTACGAGCAGTACTTC,TRBV18,-,-,TRBJ2-7
CASSLALLPPYEQYF,TGTGCCAGCAGCTTAGCACTCCTACCTCCTTACGAGCAGTACTTC,TRBV7-8,-,-,TRBJ2-7
CASSLNPGGPGPDTQYF,TGTGCCAGCAGCCTTAATCCAGGGGGACCGGGACCGGATACGCAGTATTTT,TRBV7-6,-,TRBD1,TRBJ2-3
CASSIGIALLSGANVLTF,TGTGCCAGTAGTATTGGAATAGCCCTCCTCTCTGGGGCCAACGTCCTGACTTTC,TRBV19,-,-,TRBJ2-6
CASTGGTDTQYF,TGTGCCAGCACCGGAGGGACAGATACGCAGTATTTT,TRBV6-1,-,-,TRBJ2-3
CASSFERDTDTQYF,TGTGCCAGCAGCTTCGAGCGGGACACAGATACGCAGTATTTT,TRBV5-4,-,TRBD2,TRBJ2-3
CASSADKPGTSYRGNEQFF,TGTGCCAGCAGCGCAGATAAACCAGGGACTAGCTACCGGGGCAATGAGCAGTTCTTC,TRBV9,many,TRBD2,TRBJ2-1
CASSSTGTSGYDEQYF,TGTGCCAGCAGCTCGACAGGGACTAGCGGGTACGACGAGCAGTACTTC,TRBV7-9,-,TRBD2,TRBJ2-7
CASSPGDGRETQYF,TGTGCCAGCAGCCCGGGGGACGGACGGGAGACCCAGTACTTC,TRBV7-9,many,-,TRBJ2-5
CASSLDSLYSYNEQFF,TGCGCCAGCAGCCTAGACAGTTTGTACTCCTACAATGAGCAGTTCTTC,TRBV5-1,-,-,TRBJ2-1
CASSESLGDTKEQYF,TGTGCCAGCAGCGAATCTCTTGGGGACACCAAAGAGCAGTACTTC,TRBV7-9,few,-,TRBJ2-7
CASSVAASGPYEQYF,TGTGCCAGCAGCGTAGCCGCTAGCGGTCCCTACGAGCAGTACTTC,TRBV9,-,TRBD2,TRBJ2-7
CASSSSSYEQYF,TGTGCCAGCAGCTCCAGCTCCTACGAGCAGTACTTC,TRBV9,few,-,TRBJ2-7
CASSQDLQGLAVNEQYF,TGTGCCAGCAGCCAAGATCTTCAGGGACTAGCGGTTAACGAGCAGTACTTC,TRBV4-2,-,TRBD2,TRBJ2-7
CASSLSTLSNEKLFF,TGTGCCAGCAGCTTGTCCACCCTTAGTAATGAAAAACTGTTTTTT,TRBV5-5,-,-,TRBJ1-4
CATGAGGGGYTF,TGTGCTACCGGGGCAGGGGGTGGAGGCTACACCTTC,TRBV28,-,TRBD1,TRBJ1-2
CASSFGSSYEQYF,TGTGCCAGCAGCTTCGGTAGCTCCTACGAGCAGTACTTC,TRBV7-6,-,-,TRBJ2-7
CASSKRIGILAGDNEQFF,TGCGCCAGCAGCAAAAGAATCGGGATCCTAGCGGGTGACAATGAGCAGTTCTTC,TRBV4-1,-,TRBD2,TRBJ2-1
CASSLDPGINLHPGDNEQFF,TGCGCCAGCAGCCTAGATCCTGGTATCAACTTACACCCGGGGGACAATGAGCAGTTCTTC,TRBV5-1,-,-,TRBJ2-1
CASSLSRANEQFF,TGTGCCAGCAGCCTTTCCAGGGCCAATGAGCAGTTCTTC,TRBV5-4,-,-,TRBJ2-1
CASSLRAGLPYNEQFF,TGCGCCAGCAGCTTGAGAGCGGGACTTCCGTACAATGAGCAGTTCTTC,TRBV5-1,-,TRBD2,TRBJ2-1
CASSSLGLFTDTQYF,TGTGCCAGCAGCTCCCTGGGACTTTTCACAGATACGCAGTATTTT,TRBV7-8,-,-,TRBJ2-3